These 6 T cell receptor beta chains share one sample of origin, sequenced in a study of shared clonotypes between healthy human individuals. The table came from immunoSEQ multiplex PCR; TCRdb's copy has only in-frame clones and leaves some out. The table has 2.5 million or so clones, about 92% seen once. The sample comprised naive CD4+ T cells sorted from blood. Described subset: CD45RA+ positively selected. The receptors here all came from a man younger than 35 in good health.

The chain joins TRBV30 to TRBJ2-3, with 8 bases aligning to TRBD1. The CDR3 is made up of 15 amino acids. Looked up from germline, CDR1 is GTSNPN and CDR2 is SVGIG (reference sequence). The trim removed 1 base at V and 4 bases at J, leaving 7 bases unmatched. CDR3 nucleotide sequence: TGTGCCTGGAGTGGCGGACAGGGTGGTGCAGATACGCAGTATTTT. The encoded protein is CAWSGGQGGADTQYF.

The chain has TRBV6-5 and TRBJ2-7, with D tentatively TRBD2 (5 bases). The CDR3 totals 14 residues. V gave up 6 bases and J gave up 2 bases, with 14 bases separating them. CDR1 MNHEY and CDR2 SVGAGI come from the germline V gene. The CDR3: CASRLLEGPYEQYF. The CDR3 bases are TGTGCCAGCAGACTACTCGAGGGCCCCTACGAGCAGTACTTC.

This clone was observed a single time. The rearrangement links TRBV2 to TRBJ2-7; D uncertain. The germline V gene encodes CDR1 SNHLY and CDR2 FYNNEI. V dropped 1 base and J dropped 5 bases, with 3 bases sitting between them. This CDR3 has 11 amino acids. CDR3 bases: TGTGCCAGCAGTGAAGTTAACGAGCAGTACTTC. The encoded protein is CASSEVNEQYF.

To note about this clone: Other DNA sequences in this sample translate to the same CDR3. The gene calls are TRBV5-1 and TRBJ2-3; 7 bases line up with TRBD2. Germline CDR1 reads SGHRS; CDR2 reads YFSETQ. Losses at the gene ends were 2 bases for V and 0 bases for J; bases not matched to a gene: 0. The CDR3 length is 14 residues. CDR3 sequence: CASSLAGSTDTQYF. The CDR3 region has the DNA TGCGCCAGCAGCTTAGCGGGGAGCACAGATACGCAGTATTTT. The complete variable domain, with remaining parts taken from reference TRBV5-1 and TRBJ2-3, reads KAGVTQTPRYLIKTRGQQVTLSCSPISGHRSVSWYQQTPGQGLQFLFEYFSETQRNKGNFPGRFSGRQFSNSRSEMNVSTLELGDSALYLCASSLAGSTDTQYFGPGTRLTVL.

In DNA form, the CDR3 reads TGTGCCAGCAGCTTAGATGGGATTCCGGATAGCACAGATACGCAGTATTTT. Its protein is CASSLDGIPDSTDTQYF. The gene calls are TRBV7-8 and TRBJ2-3; D gene ambiguous. The V gene lost 1 base and the J gene lost 0 bases, with 14 bases spanning the gap. The CDR3 extends over 17 amino acids. Germline CDR1 reads SGHVS; CDR2 reads FQNEAQ.

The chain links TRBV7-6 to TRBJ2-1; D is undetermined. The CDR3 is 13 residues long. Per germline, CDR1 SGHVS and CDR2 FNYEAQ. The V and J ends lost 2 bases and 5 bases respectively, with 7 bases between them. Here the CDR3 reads CASSLTVDNEQFF. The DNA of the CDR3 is TGTGCCAGCAGCTTAACAGTGGACAATGAGCAGTTCTTC.